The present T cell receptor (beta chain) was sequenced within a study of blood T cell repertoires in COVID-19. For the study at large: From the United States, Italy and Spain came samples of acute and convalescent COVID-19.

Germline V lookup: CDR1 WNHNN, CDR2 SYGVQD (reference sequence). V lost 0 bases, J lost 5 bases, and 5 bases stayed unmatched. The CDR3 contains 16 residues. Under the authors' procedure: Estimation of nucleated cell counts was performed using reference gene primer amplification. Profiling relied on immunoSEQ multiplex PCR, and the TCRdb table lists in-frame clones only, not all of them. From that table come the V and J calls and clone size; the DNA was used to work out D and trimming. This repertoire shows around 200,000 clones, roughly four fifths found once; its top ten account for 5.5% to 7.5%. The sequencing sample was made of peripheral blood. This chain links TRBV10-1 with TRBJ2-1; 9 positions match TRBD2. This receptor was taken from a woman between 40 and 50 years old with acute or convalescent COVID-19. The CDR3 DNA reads TGCGCCAGCAGTGAGTCAAAGCGGGGGGCAAACAATGAGCAGTTCTTC. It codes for CASSESKRGANNEQFF.